Described below is a single T cell receptor (beta chain) sequence and its context. As yet, its antigen is unknown. The germline V gene has CDR1 DFQATT and CDR2 SNEGSKA (reference sequence). The CDR3 is made up of 16 amino acids. Unmatched junction bases numbered 8, after V lost 3 bases and J lost 2 bases. This sample is part of a study of post-analysis software for immune sequencing data. For the study at large: The courses of disease that were included comprised relapsing-remitting, secondary progressive and progressive-relapsing multiple sclerosis.

General study results and limits: Analysis by F measure revealed that same-batch samples clustered strongly together. When patients were compared with controls, four or five TRBV segments were more frequent, TRBV5-6, TRBV5-1 and TRBV20-1 among them.

Presence of unique molecular identifiers characterized the TCR beta cDNA libraries. Out of roughly 0.85 to 10 million T cells, roughly 0.5 million cDNA molecules were generated. In TCRdb, the PCR reads were re-called with MiXCR into one record per CDR3 protein. The sample lists approximately 630,000 distinct CDR3 sequences, approximately 59% occurring once. The rearrangement links TRBV20-1 to TRBJ2-5; 11 nucleotides match TRBD2. The sequence was obtained from a girl aged 2 to 10 with multiple sclerosis. The sequenced sample was blood. The CDR3 reads CSASPTTSGRQETQYF. The CDR3 DNA is TGCAGTGCTAGTCCAACCACTAGCGGGAGACAAGAGACCCAGTACTTC.